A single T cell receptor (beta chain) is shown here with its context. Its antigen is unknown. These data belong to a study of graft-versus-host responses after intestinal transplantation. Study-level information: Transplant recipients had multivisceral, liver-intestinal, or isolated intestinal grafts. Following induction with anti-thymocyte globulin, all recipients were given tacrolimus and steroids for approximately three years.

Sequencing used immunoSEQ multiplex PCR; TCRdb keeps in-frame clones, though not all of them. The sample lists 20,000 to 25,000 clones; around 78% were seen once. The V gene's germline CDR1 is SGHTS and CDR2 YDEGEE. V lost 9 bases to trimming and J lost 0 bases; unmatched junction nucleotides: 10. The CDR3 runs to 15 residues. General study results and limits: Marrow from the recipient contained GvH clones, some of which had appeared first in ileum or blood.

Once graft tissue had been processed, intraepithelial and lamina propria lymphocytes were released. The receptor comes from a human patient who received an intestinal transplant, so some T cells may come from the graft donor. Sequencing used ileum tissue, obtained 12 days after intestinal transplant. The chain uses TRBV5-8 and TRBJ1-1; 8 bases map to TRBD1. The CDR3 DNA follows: TGTGCCACCCCAGACAGGGGCGCCTTGAACACTGAAGCTTTCTTT. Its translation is CATPDRGALNTEAFF.